Given below is one T cell receptor beta chain in context. The target of this receptor is not known. Base qualities are not provided; no much larger clone lies one nucleotide away. Each collaborating institution followed its own protocols to collect whole blood in K2EDTA tubes. For TCRbeta analysis, collaborators shipped samples in one of three forms: frozen whole blood, isolated PBMCs, or DNA extracted from either of those sample types. The data derive from a study of blood T cell repertoires in COVID-19 (dated by TCRdb to about 2020). With respect to the entire study: Samples covering the acute and convalescent phases of COVID-19 were provided by collaborators in the United States, Italy and Spain. A de-identified subject ID, COVID-19 status, age in years and sex were almost always included in the sample metadata. The samples were drawn from two sources: the first 160 participants of the ongoing ImmuneRACE study, and about 1,300 subjects contributed by 6 global collaborators. The dataset comprised deeply sampled blood TCRbeta repertoires from subjects exposed to, actively infected with, or recovered from COVID-19. The material from the prospective study consisted of cDNA or gDNA derived from T cells, B-cell-depleted T cells, or PBMCs. Where available, HLA class I and class II types were obtained from metadata supplied by the sample provider rather than from assay-based typing. A freely available public database, intended as a resource for researchers studying the immune response to SARS-CoV-2, is where the repertoires were released.

General findings and caveats noted by the study authors: How much clinical and demographic metadata was included differed by source and by participant, and the metadata was provided uncurated.

TCRbeta CDR3 regions were amplified from genomic DNA using the immunoSEQ Assay, a bias-controlled multiplex PCR. The authors' pipeline ran thus. The number of nucleated cells in each sample was estimated by amplification of reference gene primers within the assay. To quantify the absolute abundance of each unique TCRbeta CDR3 rearrangement, sequence reads were collapsed and filtered. For each sample, productive Simpson clonality was calculated as the square root of Simpson's diversity index across productive rearrangements. TCRdb's version of the immuneACCESS table is confined to in-frame rearrangements and falls short of the full clone set. An unresolved V gene accounts for under half of the shortfall where checked; the remainder is of unknown origin. For V, J and clone size, that table is used; D and trimming come from the DNA. The sample has 50,000 or so clones on record, 82% of them singletons. Approximately 7% of the sample is in the top ten clones.

The CDR3 starts with the cysteine, ends with the phenylalanine, and has 16 residues. The only DNA kept is the CDR3, 48 bases in frame from the first base. CDR1 is given as LNHDA and CDR2 as SQIVND, both from the germline V gene (reference sequence). At the junction V is shortened by 4 bases and J by 10 bases; bases outside the gene matches: 16. This sequence uses TRBV19 and TRBJ2-1, with 7 bases aligning to TRBD2. Sequenced sample: peripheral blood. The sequence was obtained from a man in his forties with acute or convalescent COVID-19. The bases are TGTGCCAGTAGTACCCGAGCGGGGTCGGGCTTAGGGGAGCAGTTCTTC. This is translated as CASSTRAGSGLGEQFF. The full variable domain, with segments outside the CDR3 supplied by the reference TRBV19 and TRBJ2-1 proteins, appears as DGGITQSPKYLFRKEGQNVTLSCEQNLNHDAMYWYRQDPGQGLRLIYYSQIVNDFQKGDIAEGYSVSREKKESFPLTVTSAQKNPTAFYLCASSTRAGSGLGEQFFGPGTRLTVL.